The rows below give T cell receptor beta chains drawn from one sample of a study of T cell changes during pregnancy in multiple sclerosis. Clones were sequenced by immunoSEQ multiplex PCR, and TCRdb holds only the in-frame ones, with some missing. The sample includes approximately 100,000 clones, about 90% of them seen just once. The sequencing here drew on peripheral blood, taken before pregnancy. All receptors derive from a female donor with multiple sclerosis, enrolled in a pregnancy study. The CDR3 runs from the conserved cysteine through the conserved F or W. A D gene is named only where the DNA matches it firmly. Not all rows give a size; the values are once, few, many and, for expanded clones, a class.

>TRBJ2-5|-|-|TRBV2
TGTGCCAGCAGGCCCCCTAGCGCCCTGAAAGAGACCCAGTACTTC
CASRPPSALKETQYF
>TRBJ2-7|-|-|TRBV28
TGTGCCAGCAGTGTAGCTCCCTACGAGCAGTACTTC
CASSVAPYEQYF
>TRBJ2-2|TRBD2|-|TRBV7-9
TGTGCCAGCAGCCCTAGCGGGGGGAACACCGGGGAGCTGTTTTTT
CASSPSGGNTGELFF
>TRBJ1-1|-|few|TRBV4-2
TGTGCCAGCAGCCAAGTGGACACAGTTGAAGCTTTCTTT
CASSQVDTVEAFF
>TRBJ1-6|TRBD1|-|TRBV28
TGTGCCAGCAGTTTATACAGGGGCTCACCCCTCCACTTT
CASSLYRGSPLHF
>TRBJ2-1|-|-|TRBV27
TGTGCCAGCAGTCCCCTCGCGACTAGAGTTTACAATGAGCAGTTCTTC
CASSPLATRVYNEQFF
>TRBJ1-1|TRBD1|-|TRBV14
TGTGCCAGCAGCCAAGGACAGGGTCGTGACACTGAAGCTTTCTTT
CASSQGQGRDTEAFF
>TRBJ1-1|TRBD1|few|TRBV19
TGTGCCAGTAGCACTGACAGGGACACTGAAGCTTTCTTT
CASSTDRDTEAFF
>TRBJ1-3|TRBD1|-|TRBV19
TGTGCCAGTAGCCTGACAGGGAGCTCTGGAAACACCATATATTTT
CASSLTGSSGNTIYF
>TRBJ2-1|-|-|TRBV7-9
TGTGCCAGCAGGGGGGGTGGGGCCGAGGTGGATGAGCAGTTCTTC
CASRGGGAEVDEQFF
>TRBJ2-5|-|-|TRBV14
TGTGCCAGCAGTCCCGCAAGGGGTTGGGAAGAGACCCAGTACTTC
CASSPARGWEETQYF
>TRBJ1-3|-|-|TRBV18
TGTGCCAGCTCCCCACAAGGGGCCAACTCTGGAAACACCATATATTTT
CASSPQGANSGNTIYF
>TRBJ2-7|-|once|TRBV18
TGTGCCAGCTCACCCGGGGCCTACGAGCAGTACTTC
CASSPGAYEQYF
>TRBJ1-1|-|once|TRBV7-9
TGTGCCAGCAGCGGATCAGGGAACACTGAAGCTTTCTTT
CASSGSGNTEAFF
>TRBJ2-1|TRBD2|-|TRBV4-3
TGCGCCAGCAGTCAAATAGCGGGGGGGTTCGGAAATGAGCAGTTCTTC
CASSQIAGGFGNEQFF
>TRBJ2-5|TRBD2|-|TRBV7-2
TGTGCCAGCAGCCCGAGAGTAGCGGGGGTGAGAGAGACCCAGTACTTC
CASSPRVAGVRETQYF
>TRBJ2-5|-|-|TRBV6-5
TGTGCCAGCAGTTACTCGTCGGGAGAGACCCAGTACTTC
CASSYSSGETQYF
>TRBJ1-3|TRBD1|-|TRBV11-2
TGTGCCAGCAGCTACCGGACAGGGCGGGGTGGAAACACCATATATTTT
CASSYRTGRGGNTIYF
>TRBJ2-5|-|-|TRBV9
TGTGCCAGCAGCGTAGGTGGACAGAGAGAGACCCAGTACTTC
CASSVGGQRETQYF
>TRBJ2-3|-|-|TRBV29-1
TGCAGCGTTGAACACTTCGCCTCAGATACGCAGTATTTT
CSVEHFASDTQYF
>TRBJ2-1|-|-|TRBV10-3
TGTGCCATCAGTGGTCAAACAAACAATGAGCAGTTCTTC
CAISGQTNNEQFF
>TRBJ1-2|-|-|TRBV5-1
TGCGCCAGCAGCCCAGAGTCCCGGGGGGGGCGCAACCCCGATAACTATGGCTACACCTTC
CASSPESRGGRNPDNYGYTF
>TRBJ1-2|-|-|TRBV10-3
TGTGCCATCAGTTCAAGCAGGGTTGGCTACACCTTC
CAISSSRVGYTF
>TRBJ1-1|-|-|TRBV11-3
TGTGCCAGCAGCTTGGGCCAGATCTTGAACACTGAAGCTTTCTTT
CASSLGQILNTEAFF
>TRBJ2-7|TRBD2|-|TRBV5-1
TGCGCCAGCAGCTTAACTAGCGTACCCTCCTACGAGCAGTACTTC
CASSLTSVPSYEQYF
>TRBJ1-2|-|-|TRBV4-3
TGCGCCAGCAGCCAAGTATTGGAGGGTTACAGCACCTTC
CASSQVLEGYSTF
>TRBJ2-1|TRBD2|few|TRBV7-9
TGTGCCAGCAGCCAAAAAACCCGACTAGCGGGATGGGTGGGTGAGCAGTTCTTC
CASSQKTRLAGWVGEQFF
>TRBJ2-7|TRBD1|-|TRBV11-1
TGTGCCAGCAGCTACGGGACAGGGAACGAGCAGTACTTC
CASSYGTGNEQYF
>TRBJ1-1|-|-|TRBV15
TGTGCCACCAGCAGAGACCCAGGGATAGGGGATGAAGCTTTCTTT
CATSRDPGIGDEAFF
>TRBJ2-2|-|-|TRBV29-1
TGCAGCGTTGATGCCGGGACACTAAACACCGGGGAGCTGTTTTTT
CSVDAGTLNTGELFF
>TRBJ1-5|TRBD1|-|TRBV10-3
TGTGCCATCAGTGAGTCGGGAACAGGGGGCATGCCCCAGCATTTT
CAISESGTGGMPQHF
>TRBJ2-7|TRBD2|-|TRBV18
TGTGCCAGCTCACCGCTGGGGCTAGCGGACTACGAGCAGTACTTC
CASSPLGLADYEQYF
>TRBJ2-1|TRBD2|-|TRBV4-1
TGCGCCAGCAGCCGAGAAGCGGGACTAGCAAACTCCTACAATGAGCAGTTCTTC
CASSREAGLANSYNEQFF
>TRBJ1-2|-|-|TRBV29-1
TGCAGCGTTGAAGACCAATACTCCAGGGGTAACGGCTACACCTTC
CSVEDQYSRGNGYTF
>TRBJ1-1|-|-|TRBV28
TGTGCCAGCAGTTTAGGTCAGGGGAACACTGAAGCTTTCTTT
CASSLGQGNTEAFF
>TRBJ1-1|-|-|TRBV27
TGTGCCAGCAGTCCCCTAGGGAACACTGAAGCTTTCTTT
CASSPLGNTEAFF
>TRBJ1-3|-|-|TRBV29-1
TGCAGCGTTGAAGTGGGCCCGAACACCATATATTTT
CSVEVGPNTIYF
>TRBJ2-3|TRBD1|-|TRBV7-2
TGTGCCAGCAGCTTAGGCGGGGACAGGGATACGCAGTATTTT
CASSLGGDRDTQYF
>TRBJ2-5|TRBD1|-|TRBV27
TGTGCCAGCAGATCGGGGACAGGGGGCGCGGGGACCCAGTACTTC
CASRSGTGGAGTQYF
>TRBJ2-2|-|-|TRBV5-6
TGTGCCAGCAGCTTGTATCTCCCCGGGACCGGGGAGCTGTTTTTT
CASSLYLPGTGELFF
>TRBJ2-3|TRBD2|once|TRBV7-7
TGTGCCAGCAGCTCCCGCGAGCGGGGGGCCCTAGATACGCAGTATTTT
CASSSRERGALDTQYF
>TRBJ1-3|-|-|TRBV2
TGTGCCAGCAGTGAAGCTGGAGCCGATCCGGCTGGAAACACCATATATTTT
CASSEAGADPAGNTIYF
>TRBJ1-2|-|-|TRBV5-1
TGCGCCAGCACGCGGGACGGCTCTTCCCAGAACGGCTACACCTTC
CASTRDGSSQNGYTF
>TRBJ2-3|TRBD1|-|TRBV9
TGTGCCAGCAGCGTAAGGGACAGTTACATTGGTACGCAGTATTTT
CASSVRDSYIGTQYF
>TRBJ2-1|TRBD2|-|TRBV5-6
TGTGCCAGCAGCTTGAGAGCGGGAGTCTCCTACAATGAGCAGTTCTTC
CASSLRAGVSYNEQFF
>TRBJ1-2|TRBD1|-|TRBV6-5
TGTGCCAGCAGTTACCCGGGACAGGGTCACTATGGCTACACCTTC
CASSYPGQGHYGYTF
>TRBJ2-3|TRBD1|-|TRBV6-5
TGTGCCAGCAGTCGGGGACAGGGCACAGATACGCAGTATTTT
CASSRGQGTDTQYF
>TRBJ2-4|TRBD1|-|TRBV5-1
TGCGCCAGCAGTTGGGACAGGGGGATAGACATTCAGTACTTC
CASSWDRGIDIQYF
>TRBJ2-3|TRBD2|few|TRBV6-1
TGTGCCACCACACTAGCGGAGACCACAGATACGCAGTATTTT
CATTLAETTDTQYF
>TRBJ2-3|TRBD2|-|TRBV10-3
TGTGCCACCCTCGGAATAGCGGGCACCACAGATACGCAGTATTTT
CATLGIAGTTDTQYF
>TRBJ2-3|-|-|TRBV5-8
TGTGCCAGCAGCTTGGGGACACGCCATATCAGCACAGATACGCAGTATTTT
CASSLGTRHISTDTQYF
>TRBJ2-3|-|-|TRBV18
TGTGCCAGCTCACCACTCGTTCGGGGGATGAGCACAGATACGCAGTATTTT
CASSPLVRGMSTDTQYF
>TRBJ1-1|TRBD1|-|TRBV5-1
TGCGCCAGCATGTACAGGGGAGGCGCTGAAGCTTTCTTT
CASMYRGGAEAFF
>TRBJ2-5|-|-|TRBV6-5
TGTGCCAGCAGCCGGGGGGGGACAGAAGAGACCCAGTACTTC
CASSRGGTEETQYF